This passage covers 24 T cell receptor beta chains from one sample sequenced in a study of response to subunit inactivated influenza vaccine. TCRdb ran MiXCR on the RT-PCR reads and lists one entry per CDR3 protein. Among about 800,000 distinct CDR3 sequences listed, around 20% were seen once. Material: PBMCs from blood, obtained more than 4 days after vaccination. These receptors all come from a man aged 50 or older who received an inactivated influenza vaccine.

There are a few counts of this clonotype. V gene TRBV20-1 combines with J gene TRBJ2-3, with D possibly TRBD1 on 6 matching bases. The CDR3 consists of 15 residues. Trimming took off 5 bases at V and 3 bases at J, with 18 bases between the two ends. Per the germline V gene, CDR1 is DFQATT and CDR2 is SNEGSKA (reference sequence). CDR3: CSAGVGHLLTDTQYF. The CDR3 bases are TGCAGTGCTGGGGTGGGACATCTGTTGACAGATACGCAGTATTTT.

This chain uses TRBV4-3 with TRBJ2-3; TRBD2 is a possible D gene (6 bases). CDR3 length: 15 amino acids. Trimming stripped 4 bases from V and 2 bases from J, with 13 bases between. CDR1 is LGHNA, CDR2 YSLEER, per germline. The CDR3 sequence: CASSLEGSHTDTQYF. CDR3 in DNA: TGCGCCAGCAGCCTGGAGGGGTCACACACAGATACGCAGTATTTT.

This chain links TRBV7-2 with TRBJ1-2; D is ambiguous. With 1 base removed from V and 4 bases from J, the gap between germline ends came to 13 bases. Germline assignment: CDR1 SGHTA and CDR2 FQGNSA. The CDR3 spans 15 residues. CDR3 sequence (DNA): TGTGCCAGCAGCTTAGTTCCCCGCCAGTCCTATGGCTACACCTTC. Residues: CASSLVPRQSYGYTF.

The genes are TRBV12-3 or TRBV12-4 and TRBJ2-1, with a weak D call TRBD2 (5 bases). V was pared by 6 bases and J by 13 bases, with 19 bases between. The CDR3 is 13 amino acids. The CDR3 nucleotides read TGTGCCAGCAGCGGAGGCCGCGGTGAGCCACAGTTCTTC. Its protein is CASSGGRGEPQFF.

The rearrangement uses TRBV29-1 and TRBJ2-3; 7 bases are a match to TRBD1. CDR3 length equals 14 residues. Trimming at V came to 6 bases and at J to 9 bases, leaving 15 bases not matched to a gene. Germline CDR1 is SQVTM and CDR2 is ANQGSEA. The CDR3 spells CSVPPVGGRETQYF. Here the CDR3 DNA reads TGCAGCGTCCCCCCCGTAGGGGGCCGGGAAACGCAGTATTTT.

This chain joins TRBV5-6 and TRBJ1-4; 7 bases fit TRBD1. CDR3 length: 13 amino acids. CDR1 is SGHDT, CDR2 YYEEEE, per germline. The V and J ends lost 3 bases and 6 bases, in that order; junction bases with no gene match: 2. CDR3 sequence (DNA): TGTGCCAGCAGCTCTCAGGGGGATGAAAAACTGTTTTTT. It is translated as CASSSQGDEKLFF.

The rearrangement uses TRBV7-2 and TRBJ2-5; 7 bases match TRBD1. V trimming: 4 bases; J trimming: 3 bases; junction bases outside the gene matches: 5. The CDR3 length is 14 residues. The germline V gene has CDR1 SGHTA and CDR2 FQGNSA. CDR3 sequence (DNA): TGTGCCAGCAGCTACCAAACAGGGGAAGAGACCCAGTACTTC. Residues: CASSYQTGEETQYF.

This clonotype was seen more than once but under ten times. The genes are TRBV7-9 and TRBJ2-1; 9 bases align to TRBD2. The CDR3 length is 15 residues. The V gene end was trimmed by 5 bases and the J gene end by 6 bases; junction bases not matched to a gene: 8. Germline V gene data show CDR1 as SEHNR and CDR2 as FQNEAQ (reference sequence). Written as DNA, the CDR3 is TGTGCCAGCAGCGCAAGCGGGAGGCCTTCCAATGAGCAGTTCTTC. This translates into CASSASGRPSNEQFF.

The J gene is TRBJ1-6, the V gene TRBV12-3 or TRBV12-4, with D possibly being TRBD1 (6 bases). The CDR3 runs to 14 residues. V lost 3 bases and J lost 10, with 13 bases in between. CDR3 sequence: CASSFEQGSSPLHF. CDR3 nucleotide sequence: TGTGCCAGCAGTTTCGAACAGGGCAGCTCACCCCTCCACTTT.

There are a few counts of this clonotype. The V and J genes are TRBV5-6 and TRBJ2-7, with 9 bases identical to TRBD1. V dropped 0 bases and J dropped 1; count of bases not matched to a gene: 8. This CDR3 has 17 residues. Germline CDR1 and CDR2: SGHDT and YYEEEE. CDR3 in amino acids: CASSLGYRGRRSYEQYF. The CDR3 nucleotides are TGTGCCAGCAGCTTGGGCTACAGGGGGCGGAGGTCCTACGAGCAGTACTTC.

The chain carries TRBV25-1 and TRBJ2-3; TRBD1 might be the D (5 bases). Per the germline V gene, CDR1 is MGHDK and CDR2 is SYGVNS. The CDR3 runs to 13 residues. The V and J ends lost 4 bases and 5 bases respectively, with 10 bases between them. In DNA form, the CDR3 reads TGTGCCAGCAGTGGGACAACCAGAGATACGCAGTATTTT. This encodes CASSGTTRDTQYF.

V gene TRBV20-1 combines with J gene TRBJ2-5; D is perhaps TRBD1 or TRBD2 (5 bases each). The CDR3 loop spans 14 amino acids. CDR1 and CDR2 (germline): DFQATT, SNEGSKA (reference sequence). Trimming cost V 5 bases and J 1 base, with 14 bases left between them. CDR3 DNA: TGCAGTGCTCCAGGGACCCTTGTCCAAGAGACCCAGTACTTC. Protein product: CSAPGTLVQETQYF.

This clonotype came up many times. The gene calls are TRBV27 and TRBJ2-3; TRBD2 matches 7 bases. The ends lost 5 bases at V and 2 bases at J; junction bases unmatched: 7. Germline CDR1 MNHEY, CDR2 SMNVEV (reference sequence). The CDR3 contains 15 residues. The CDR3 reads CASSPASGYTDTQYF. CDR3 nucleotides: TGTGCCAGCAGTCCCGCTAGCGGTTACACAGATACGCAGTATTTT.

This chain links TRBV29-1 with TRBJ2-1; the D is unclear. The V and J ends lost 4 bases and 7 bases respectively, with 11 bases between them. The CDR3 sequence is 12 residues long. The germline V gene has CDR1 SQVTM and CDR2 ANQGSEA. Here the CDR3 DNA reads TGCAGCGTTGGGGCAGGCAGGAATGAGCAGTTCTTC. Its translation is CSVGAGRNEQFF.

In this sample, this clonotype turned up a few times. The J gene is TRBJ2-2, the V gene TRBV9, with 11 bases lining up with TRBD2. Germline CDR1 and CDR2: SGDLS and YYNGEE. V was pared by 3 bases and J by 5 bases, with 6 bases of the junction left unmatched. This CDR3 region has 16 residues. The CDR3 DNA reads TGTGCCAGCAGCGCGACTAGCGGGACGGGAACCGGGGAGCTGTTTTTT. Translated, it gives CASSATSGTGTGELFF.

The table lists this clonotype with a few counts. This chain's CDR3 is CASSSYREGVKTQYF. The CDR3 bases are TGTGCCAGCAGCTCTTACAGGGAAGGGGTTAAGACCCAGTACTTC. V gene TRBV7-9 combines with J gene TRBJ2-5, with D perhaps matching TRBD1 (6 bases). The CDR3 has 15 residues. Looked up from germline, CDR1 is SEHNR and CDR2 is FQNEAQ (reference sequence). V was pared by 4 bases and J by 6 bases, with 18 bases between.

The chain employs TRBV15 and TRBJ2-1; D assignment may be TRBD1 or TRBD2 (5 bases each). The germline V and J ends were trimmed by 1 base and 8 bases, with 9 bases remaining between them. This CDR3 has 13 residues. Germline-derived CDR1 and CDR2 are LNHNV and YYDKDF (reference sequence). The DNA of the CDR3 is TGTGCCACCAGCAGAGTGGGGGAGTATGAGCAGTTCTTC. This encodes CATSRVGEYEQFF.

This clonotype was seen ten or more times. For the CDR3, the DNA is TGCGCCAGCAGCTACGCAATATCTAGCACAGATACGCAGTATTTT. Amino acids: CASSYAISSTDTQYF. The rearrangement links TRBV5-1 to TRBJ2-3; D unclear. Germline V gives CDR1 SGHRS, CDR2 YFSETQ. This CDR3 has 15 amino acids. V was cut by 3 bases and J by 0 bases, with 11 bases left in between.

V gene TRBV24-1 combines with J gene TRBJ2-5; D is ambiguous. Trimming cost V 5 bases and J 1 base, with 7 bases left between them. The CDR3 spans 13 residues. The germline V gene has CDR1 KGHDR and CDR2 SFDVKD. CDR3 protein: CATSGSAQETQYF. The CDR3 region has the DNA TGTGCCACCAGTGGGTCAGCCCAAGAGACCCAGTACTTC.

This clonotype was counted many times. This chain links TRBV12-3 or TRBV12-4 with TRBJ1-5; D gene uncertain. V was shortened by 4 bases and J by 0 bases, with 10 bases between the two germline ends. The CDR3 has 15 residues. CDR3 sequence reads: CASSYLGNSNQPQHF. The CDR3 DNA sequence: TGTGCCAGCAGTTACCTGGGGAATAGCAATCAGCCCCAGCATTTT.

The gene calls are TRBV7-8 and TRBJ2-5; D possibly corresponds to TRBD2 (5 bases). Deletions cut 3 bases from V and 7 bases from J, with 18 bases between. The CDR3 totals 15 residues. CDR1 is SGHVS and CDR2 is FQNEAQ in the germline V gene. CDR3 coding DNA: TGTGCCAGCAGCTTCGGCATAAGCGGCCCCGGGACCCAGTACTTC. The encoded protein is CASSFGISGPGTQYF.

The chain is built from TRBV5-1 and TRBJ2-2, with a tentative D call TRBD1 (6 bases). V was pared by 0 bases and J by 2 bases, with 20 bases between. Germline CDR1 and CDR2: SGHRS and YFSETQ. The CDR3 totals 19 residues. CDR3 residues: CASSLALRGPTPNTGELFF. The DNA of the CDR3 is TGCGCCAGCAGCTTGGCCCTCAGGGGCCCTACCCCTAACACCGGGGAGCTGTTTTTT.

V usage is TRBV20-1 and J usage is TRBJ2-1; D is possibly TRBD2 (5 bases). The CDR3 totals 14 residues. The germline gives CDR1 DFQATT, CDR2 SNEGSKA (reference sequence). Trimming removed 6 bases at V and 6 bases at J, with 18 bases between. The CDR3 DNA reads TGCAGTGCCCTACGTATAGGACTGCCCAATGAGCAGTTCTTC. This gives the protein CSALRIGLPNEQFF.

CDR3 sequence: CASSPGSLAKNIQYF. CDR3 nucleotides: TGTGCCAGCAGCCCCGGGTCCCTGGCCAAAAACATTCAGTACTTC. This chain uses TRBV7-2 with TRBJ2-4; D unresolved. Trimming stripped 5 bases from V and 1 base from J, with 12 bases between. Per the germline V gene, CDR1 is SGHTA and CDR2 is FQGNSA. The CDR3 contains 15 residues.